One sample yielded the 3 T cell receptor beta chains listed below, sequenced in a study of blood T cell repertoires in COVID-19. Sequenced by immunoSEQ multiplex PCR; TCRdb stores in-frame clones only, minus some. This table holds a few hundred thousand clones, 86% found once. The sequencing input was peripheral blood. These receptors originate from a man in his forties who had recovered from COVID-19.

This rearrangement joins TRBV28 to TRBJ1-4; 7 bases align to TRBD1. Per the germline V gene, CDR1 is MDHEN and CDR2 is SYDVKM. Unmatched junction bases numbered 7, after V lost 5 bases and J lost 7 bases. The CDR3 consists of 14 residues. The CDR3 protein is CASSQTGVAEKLFF. CDR3 sequence (DNA): TGTGCCAGCAGTCAAACAGGGGTGGCTGAAAAACTGTTTTTT. The full variable domain, rest sourced from reference TRBV28 and TRBJ1-4, is DVKVTQSSRYLVKRTGEKVFLECVQDMDHENMFWYRQDPGLGLRLIYFSYDVKMKEKGDIPEGYSVSREKKERFSLILESASTNQTSMYLCASSQTGVAEKLFFGSGTQLSVL.

The chain couples TRBV5-4 to TRBJ2-7, with D hard to call. V was cut by 0 bases and J by 0 bases, with 7 bases left in between. The CDR3 covers 14 residues. Germline CDR1 SGHNT, CDR2 YYREEE (reference sequence). This chain's CDR3 is CASSLVGGSYEQYF. CDR3 sequence (DNA): TGTGCCAGCAGCTTGGTAGGCGGCTCCTACGAGCAGTACTTC.

The gene calls are TRBV13 and TRBJ1-5, with D possibly being TRBD1 (6 bases). Trimming pared 5 bases from V and 6 bases from J, leaving 20 bases between. CDR3 size: 16 residues. Germline lookup yields CDR1 PRHDT and CDR2 FYEKMQ (reference sequence). The CDR3 DNA reads as TGTGCCAGCAGCCTCAGGGGTGGTGGAATCGGTCAGCCCCAGCATTTT. As protein: CASSLRGGGIGQPQHF.